The next 27 T cell receptor beta chains were all read from a single sample in a study of blood T cell repertoires in COVID-19. Some clones are missing from TCRdb's copy, which holds only in-frame ones; the method was immunoSEQ multiplex PCR. The table records 100,000 or so clones, around 81% of them present only once. The sample comprised peripheral blood. These receptors originate from a human donor in a cohort sampled during active COVID-19.

The chain combines TRBV6-2 or TRBV6-3 with TRBJ2-1; TRBD1 agrees at 9 bases. Germline V gene data show CDR1 as MNHEY and CDR2 as SVGEGT. The CDR3 sequence is 15 residues long. V lost 0 bases, J lost 8 bases, and 5 bases stayed unmatched. The DNA for the CDR3 is TGTGCCAGCAGTTACTCGGGACAGGGCAAGGATGAGCAGTTCTTC. This sequence encodes CASSYSGQGKDEQFF.

The V gene is TRBV10-3, the J gene TRBJ2-7; 12 nucleotides line up with TRBD1. The germline CDR1 and CDR2 sequences are ENHRY and SYGVKD. Germline trimming cut 4 bases from V and 4 bases from J; bases unmatched to any gene: 2. CDR3 length: 14 residues. The DNA of the CDR3 is TGTGCCATCAGTGGGGACAGGGGGCCTTACGAGCAGTACTTC. Translated: CAISGDRGPYEQYF.

This chain connects TRBV5-1 to TRBJ2-7, with D tentatively TRBD2 (5 bases). The germline CDR1 and CDR2 sequences are SGHRS and YFSETQ. The ends were cut back, 2 bases at V and 7 bases at J, with 16 bases in the middle. The CDR3 contains 14 residues. The CDR3 loop reads CASSFADGVREQYF. CDR3 nucleotide sequence: TGCGCCAGCAGCTTCGCGGACGGGGTACGGGAGCAGTACTTC.

The chain combines TRBV7-8 with TRBJ2-7; 9 bases align to TRBD1. CDR3 size: 13 residues. V lost 9 bases to trimming and J lost 3 bases; unmatched junction nucleotides: 6. In germline, CDR1 is SGHVS, CDR2 FQNEAQ. CDR3 sequence reads: CASSRTGDYEQYF. DNA of the CDR3: TGTGCCAGTTCGCGGACAGGGGACTACGAGCAGTACTTC. The full variable domain, in which reference TRBV7-8 and TRBJ2-7 provide the parts outside the CDR3, is GAGVSQSPRYKVAKRGQDVALRCDPISGHVSLFWYQQALGQGPEFLTYFQNEAQLDKSGLPSDRFFAERPEGSVSTLKIQRTQQEDSAVYLCASSRTGDYEQYFGPGTRLTVT.

The chain employs TRBV19 and TRBJ1-5; 7 nucleotides agree with TRBD1. The germline V gene has CDR1 LNHDA and CDR2 SQIVND (reference sequence). CDR3 length: 15 residues. V trimming: 3 bases; J trimming: 5 bases; junction bases outside the gene matches: 7. CDR3 in amino acids: CASSMTGSGDQPQHF. CDR3 bases: TGTGCCAGTAGTATGACAGGGTCGGGAGATCAGCCCCAGCATTTT.

V is TRBV6-1 and J is TRBJ1-2; D is perhaps TRBD1 (5 bases). The CDR3 loop spans 14 amino acids. Germline-derived CDR1 and CDR2 are MNHNS and SASEGT. Deletions cut 2 bases from V and 5 bases from J, with 12 bases between. CDR3 sequence reads: CASSEWGGGYGYTF. The CDR3 DNA sequence: TGTGCCAGCAGTGAATGGGGCGGGGGGTATGGCTACACCTTC.

This clone was counted once. The chain recombines TRBV7-2 with TRBJ2-2; 7 nucleotides agree with TRBD2. With 5 bases clipped from V and 5 bases from J, the junction kept 5 bases outside the gene matches. This CDR3 has 14 amino acids. Germline V gene data show CDR1 as SGHTA and CDR2 as FQGNSA. For the CDR3, the DNA is TGTGCCAGCAGCCTCCTAGCGGCAACCGGGGAGCTGTTTTTT. This codes for CASSLLAATGELFF. Together with reference TRBV7-2 and TRBJ2-2, the CDR3 gives the full variable domain: GAGVSQSPSNKVTEKGKDVELRCDPISGHTALYWYRQSLGQGLEFLIYFQGNSAPDKSGLPSDRFSAERTGGSVSTLTIQRTQQEDSAVYLCASSLLAATGELFFGEGSRLTVL.

The chain couples TRBV3-1 (or the pseudogene TRBV3-2) to TRBJ2-3, with D uncertain. V was trimmed by 5 bases and J by 2 bases, leaving 8 bases between them. Germline V gene data show CDR1 as LGHDT and CDR2 as YNNKEL (reference sequence). This CDR3 is 13 amino acids long. The CDR3 DNA reads TGTGCCAGCAGCGCGAGTTTCACAGATACGCAGTATTTT. Translating it yields CASSASFTDTQYF.

The V gene is TRBV5-1, the J gene TRBJ2-5; the D is unclear. The CDR3 runs 11 residues. Trimming removed 4 bases from V and 2 bases from J, with 3 bases in between. CDR1 and CDR2 from the germline V gene are SGHRS and YFSETQ. CDR3 DNA: TGCGCCAGCAGCCTTCAAGAGACCCAGTACTTC. It is translated as CASSLQETQYF.

The CDR3 sequence: CASSLWLNTEAFF. The CDR3 DNA sequence: TGTGCCAGCAGCTTGTGGCTCAACACTGAAGCTTTCTTT. The rearrangement uses TRBV5-8 and TRBJ1-1; D ambiguous. Trimming removed 1 base at V and 2 bases at J, with 6 bases between. The V gene's germline CDR1 is SGHTS and CDR2 YDEGEE. CDR3 length: 13 amino acids.

The chain links TRBV27 to TRBJ1-6; 8 positions match TRBD1. V lost 5 bases and J lost 7; bases outside the gene matches: 13. This CDR3 is 17 amino acids long. From germline, CDR1 is MNHEY and CDR2 SMNVEV (reference sequence). In DNA form, the CDR3 reads TGTGCCAGCAGTGCAAGACATCAGGGGGCGCGAAATTCACCCCTCCACTTT. This codes for CASSARHQGARNSPLHF.

The chain combines TRBV30 with TRBJ1-1, with D perhaps TRBD1 (5 bases). In germline, CDR1 is GTSNPN, CDR2 SVGIG (reference sequence). The CDR3 is made up of 13 amino acids. Trimming pared 4 bases from V and 5 bases from J, leaving 14 bases between. CDR3 residues: CAWISTEGTEAFF. CDR3 in DNA: TGTGCCTGGATTTCGACGGAGGGGACTGAAGCTTTCTTT.

This sequence joins TRBV6-5 and TRBJ2-1; 14 positions agree with TRBD2. Germline assignment: CDR1 MNHEY and CDR2 SVGAGI. The V and J ends lost 4 bases and 9 bases, in that order; junction bases with no gene match: 5. CDR3 length: 15 residues. The CDR3 region has the DNA TGTGCCAGCAGTTTTGGACTAGCGGGAGGCGGTGAGCAGTTCTTC. Protein product: CASSFGLAGGGEQFF.

A few counts support this clone. The V call is TRBV6-2 or TRBV6-3, the J call TRBJ2-7; TRBD1 matches at 8 bases. Germline values: CDR1 MNHEY, CDR2 SVGEGT. V was pared by 2 bases and J by 13 bases, with 10 bases of the junction left unmatched. The CDR3 is 13 amino acids. The CDR3 loop reads CASSYQGADTYYF. Written as DNA, the CDR3 is TGTGCCAGCAGTTACCAGGGGGCTGATACCTACTACTTC.

The chain has TRBV7-6 and TRBJ2-3; D unresolved. The germline CDR1 and CDR2 sequences are SGHVS and FNYEAQ. The ends were cut back, 4 bases at V and 1 base at J, with 3 bases in the middle. The CDR3 has 12 amino acids. Here the CDR3 reads CASSSRTDTQYF. In DNA form, the CDR3 reads TGTGCCAGCAGCTCTCGCACAGATACGCAGTATTTT.

The chain has TRBV5-6 and TRBJ1-1; D gene ambiguous. This CDR3 region has 11 residues. The ends were cut back, 0 bases at V and 8 bases at J, with 5 bases in the middle. Germline CDR1 and CDR2: SGHDT and YYEEEE. CDR3 amino acids: CASSLGGEAFF. DNA of the CDR3: TGTGCCAGCAGCTTGGGCGGAGAAGCTTTCTTT.

V is TRBV19 and J is TRBJ1-4; 10 bases line up with TRBD1. V was pared by 6 bases and J by 7 bases, with 8 bases of the junction left unmatched. Germline CDR1 is LNHDA and CDR2 is SQIVND (reference sequence). This CDR3 has 15 amino acids. The CDR3 loop is CASSRTGGVREKLFF. CDR3 DNA sequence: TGTGCCAGTAGCCGGACAGGGGGGGTCCGTGAAAAACTGTTTTTT.

The chain is built from TRBV19 and TRBJ1-1, with 7 nucleotides matching TRBD1. Trimming removed 5 bases from V and 1 base from J; junction bases left unmatched: 4. Germline values: CDR1 LNHDA, CDR2 SQIVND (reference sequence). The CDR3 runs to 14 residues. CDR3 DNA: TGTGCCAGTAGTCAAGGGACAGCGAACACTGAAGCTTTCTTT. It specifies CASSQGTANTEAFF. The whole variable domain, remainder taken from reference TRBV19 and TRBJ1-1, is DGGITQSPKYLFRKEGQNVTLSCEQNLNHDAMYWYRQDPGQGLRLIYYSQIVNDFQKGDIAEGYSVSREKKESFPLTVTSAQKNPTAFYLCASSQGTANTEAFFGQGTRLTVV.

V and J are TRBV27 and TRBJ2-7; 10 nucleotides match TRBD1. This CDR3 is built from 16 residues. The germline V gene has CDR1 MNHEY and CDR2 SMNVEV (reference sequence). J gave up 0 bases and V 5 bases, and 7 bases lay outside the gene matches. CDR3: CASSVTGGGSSYEQYF. As DNA, the CDR3 is TGTGCCAGCAGTGTGACAGGGGGCGGGAGCTCCTACGAGCAGTACTTC.

The chain employs TRBV6-2 or TRBV6-3 and TRBJ2-3; D is possibly TRBD2 (6 bases). V shed 2 bases and J shed 6 bases, with 18 bases lying between them. This CDR3 has 16 residues. CDR1 MNHEY and CDR2 SVGEGT come from the germline V gene. The CDR3 region is CASSYGVGLEGDTQYF. CDR3 DNA: TGTGCCAGCAGTTACGGTGTGGGCCTGGAGGGGGATACGCAGTATTTT.

On this clone: The DNA is omitted, as the CDR3 cannot be located on it reliably, and the CDR3 follows TCRdb's listing. CDR3: CASSTSGEGAEAFF. The chain carries TRBV6-5 and TRBJ1-1. The CDR3 length is 14 residues, termini included. Germline CDR1 and CDR2: MNHEY and SVGAGI.

This clone was observed a handful of times. The CDR3, as DNA: TGTGCCAGCAGCGTAGCACGGGATGCCTACGAGCAGTACTTC. Translating it yields CASSVARDAYEQYF. The gene calls are TRBV9 and TRBJ2-7; possible D gene TRBD2, 5 bases. Germline assignment: CDR1 SGDLS and CDR2 YYNGEE. V was trimmed by 0 bases and J by 2 bases, leaving 9 bases between them. CDR3 length equals 14 residues.

This clone was seen more than once but under ten times. The V call is TRBV7-9, the J call TRBJ2-7; D may be TRBD2 (6 bases). Looked up from germline, CDR1 is SEHNR and CDR2 is FQNEAQ (reference sequence). V was cut by 5 bases and J by 0 bases, with 11 bases left in between. The CDR3 is 14 amino acids. The DNA for the CDR3 is TGTGCCAGCAGCCGGGACTGGAGCTCCTACGAGCAGTACTTC. Translation: CASSRDWSSYEQYF.

The CDR3 spells CASSDDRAGIAFF. The CDR3 DNA reads TGTGCCAGCAGTGACGACAGGGCCGGGATAGCTTTCTTT. The chain is built from TRBV6-2 or TRBV6-3 and TRBJ1-1; 7 positions agree with TRBD1. This CDR3 comprises 13 residues. CDR1 is MNHEY and CDR2 is SVGEGT in the germline V gene. The V and J ends lost 5 bases and 10 bases, in that order; junction bases with no gene match: 10.

The rearrangement joins TRBV6-5 to TRBJ2-3; D unclear. V was shortened by 5 bases and J by 5 bases, with 8 bases between the two germline ends. The V gene's germline CDR1 is MNHEY and CDR2 SVGAGI. The CDR3 runs 12 residues. CDR3 residues: CASSHGRDTQYF. The CDR3 nucleotides read TGTGCCAGCAGTCATGGTAGAGATACGCAGTATTTT.

The rearrangement joins TRBV7-2 to TRBJ2-2; 9 bases line up with TRBD1. From germline, CDR1 is SGHTA and CDR2 FQGNSA. Trimming cost V 1 base and J 4 bases; bases outside gene matches: 1. The CDR3 runs 15 residues. In DNA form, the CDR3 reads TGTGCCAGCAGCTTAGAGGGACAGGGCACCGGGGAGCTGTTTTTT. Translation gives CASSLEGQGTGELFF.

V usage is TRBV6-4 and J usage is TRBJ2-6; 7 bases map to TRBD1. CDR3 length equals 18 residues. Germline CDR1 MRHNA, CDR2 SNTAGT. Germline trimming cut 0 bases from V and 3 bases from J; bases unmatched to any gene: 8. The CDR3, as DNA: TGTGCCAGCAGTGACTCGATCGAGGGGGCGAATGGGGCCAACGTCCTGACTTTC. As protein: CASSDSIEGANGANVLTF.